The next 21 T cell receptor beta chains were all read from a single sample in a study of glioma-infiltrating T cells. Using RNA template, CDR3s of TCR alpha and beta were amplified with iRepertoire arm-PCR. TCRdb re-derived calls from the multiplex PCR reads in MiXCR, one entry per CDR3 protein. The data show around 140,000 distinct CDR3 sequences, with 39% seen just once and about 18% held by the top ten. The sample was glioma tissue, nonneoplastic brain tissue, or PBMCs (not recorded which). The receptors come from a human donor with low-grade glioma or glioblastoma, undergoing nonglioma brain surgery, or in good health (not recorded which).

The J gene is TRBJ2-5, the V gene TRBV20-1, with a possible D match to TRBD1 (6 bases). The V end was cut by 6 bases, the J end by 1 base, with 18 bases between. Germline CDR1 DFQATT, CDR2 SNEGSKA (reference sequence). The CDR3 has 15 amino acids. This CDR3 reads CSASPGTKSQETQYF. CDR3 nucleotide sequence: TGCAGTGCGTCTCCCGGGACAAAAAGCCAAGAGACCCAGTACTTC.

This chain connects TRBV6-5 to TRBJ2-7; 7 bases are shared with TRBD2. After removal of 4 bases from V and 3 bases from J, the junction contained 9 bases not matched to a gene. The CDR3 runs 15 residues. Germline-derived CDR1 and CDR2 are MNHEY and SVGAGI. The CDR3 DNA reads TGTGCCAGCAGTTTGGCGACTAGCTCGATCTACGAGCAGTACTTC. The encoded protein is CASSLATSSIYEQYF.

This clonotype has only a few counts. V gene TRBV20-1 combines with J gene TRBJ1-1; 9 bases align to TRBD1. This CDR3 has 13 residues. J was trimmed by 9 bases and V by 2 bases; bases with no gene match: 7. Germline loops: CDR1 DFQATT, CDR2 SNEGSKA (reference sequence). The CDR3 protein is CSARKQGAEKAFF. CDR3 DNA sequence: TGCAGTGCTAGAAAACAGGGGGCGGAAAAAGCTTTCTTT.

The genes are TRBV20-1 and TRBJ2-7; 9 bases agree with TRBD2. Germline CDR1 and CDR2: DFQATT and SNEGSKA (reference sequence). This CDR3 has 15 residues. The trim removed 0 bases at V and 6 bases at J, leaving 9 bases unmatched. CDR3 region: CSARDVAGVDPEQYF. In DNA form, the CDR3 reads TGCAGTGCTAGAGACGTAGCGGGAGTGGACCCCGAGCAGTACTTC.

The V and J genes are TRBV19 and TRBJ1-1; D is undetermined. The V end was cut by 9 bases, the J end by 5 bases, with 10 bases between. Germline CDR1 reads LNHDA; CDR2 reads SQIVND (reference sequence). There are 11 residues in the CDR3. CDR3 sequence: CASTTGTEAFF. CDR3 sequence (DNA): TGTGCCAGCACCACGGGAACTGAAGCTTTCTTT. Together with reference TRBV19 and TRBJ1-1, the CDR3 gives the full variable domain: DGGITQSPKYLFRKEGQNVTLSCEQNLNHDAMYWYRQDPGQGLRLIYYSQIVNDFQKGDIAEGYSVSREKKESFPLTVTSAQKNPTAFYLCASTTGTEAFFGQGTRLTVV.

This clonotype was picked up a small number of times. The rearrangement uses TRBV19 and TRBJ1-5; no reliable D call. The CDR3 totals 15 residues. Germline lookup yields CDR1 LNHDA and CDR2 SQIVND (reference sequence). V lost 6 bases and J 3 bases, leaving 15 bases between the germline ends. For the CDR3, the DNA is TGTGCCAGTAGCAAGGGCGGAATCCACAATCAGCCCCAGCATTTT. Protein: CASSKGGIHNQPQHF.

The chain recombines TRBV7-2 with TRBJ1-2; TRBD1 matches at 8 bases. Germline V gene sequence: CDR1 SGHTA, CDR2 FQGNSA. The CDR3 loop spans 15 amino acids. V lost 3 bases, J lost 7 bases, and 10 bases stayed unmatched. The CDR3 DNA reads TGTGCCAGCAGCTTCTCGACAGGGGAGGCAGGTGGCTACACCTTC. Protein sequence: CASSFSTGEAGGYTF.

The rearrangement joins TRBV6-1 to TRBJ2-7, with D possibly called TRBD1 or TRBD2 (5 bases each). From germline, CDR1 is MNHNS and CDR2 SASEGT. The V end lost 6 bases, the J end lost 4 bases, and 16 bases lay between the germline ends. The length of the CDR3 is 14 residues. The CDR3: CASRLLVDSYEQYF. As DNA, the CDR3 is TGTGCCAGCAGATTACTAGTTGACAGTTACGAGCAGTACTTC.

The J gene is TRBJ2-7, the V gene TRBV10-2, with D perhaps matching TRBD1 (6 bases). The CDR3 sequence is 15 residues long. Trimming took off 8 bases at V and 0 bases at J, with 17 bases between the two ends. The germline V gene has CDR1 WSHSY and CDR2 SAAADI. In nucleotides, the CDR3 is TGCGCCAGCCAAAGCCAGACAGGTAGCTCCTACGAGCAGTACTTC. This sequence encodes CASQSQTGSSYEQYF.

This clonotype appeared once. Possible read error: a much larger clone is one base away. J is TRBJ2-7 and V is TRBV7-6; D may be TRBD1 (5 bases). The length of the CDR3 is 13 residues. The germline gives CDR1 SGHVS, CDR2 FNYEAQ. The CDR3 nucleotides read TGTGTCAGCAGCCCAGACAGCTCCTACGAGCAGTACTTC. It codes for CVSSPDSSYEQYF.

The chain employs TRBV4-1 and TRBJ2-2; weak D call: TRBD1 (5 bases). The CDR3 has 14 residues. The V end lost 2 bases, the J end lost 6 bases, and 10 bases lay between the germline ends. The germline gives CDR1 MGHRA, CDR2 YSYEKL. Here the CDR3 reads CASSQLPGSGELFF. As DNA, the CDR3 is TGCGCCAGCAGCCAACTCCCAGGGTCCGGGGAGCTGTTTTTT.

With regard to this clonotype: A read error is possible here, since a much larger clone lies one base away. The genes are TRBV6-5 and TRBJ2-1; D may match TRBD1 or TRBD2 (5 bases each). Germline V gene lookup returns CDR1 MNHEY and CDR2 SVGAGI. The CDR3 has 12 amino acids. V lost 5 bases and J 13 bases, leaving 15 bases between the germline ends. CDR3 region: CASSNNEWDQFF. CDR3 coding DNA: TGTGCCAGCAGTAACAACGAGTGGGACCAGTTCTTC.

This sequence joins TRBV4-1 and TRBJ1-3; D not resolved. The V gene lost 0 bases and the J gene lost 2 bases, with 8 bases spanning the gap. Germline V gives CDR1 MGHRA, CDR2 YSYEKL. This CDR3 comprises 15 residues. In DNA, the CDR3 is TGCGCCAGCAGCCAAGATCGTCAGGCTGGAAACACCATATATTTT. It codes for CASSQDRQAGNTIYF.

This clonotype was recorded a few times. V and J are TRBV12-3 or TRBV12-4 and TRBJ2-1; tentatively, D is TRBD2 (6 bases). This CDR3 comprises 14 residues. Trimming cost V 4 bases and J 8 bases, with 15 bases left between them. CDR3 in amino acids: CASSSPSGADEQFF. In nucleotides, the CDR3 is TGTGCCAGCAGTTCTCCATCGGGAGCCGATGAGCAGTTCTTC.

The chain combines TRBV3-1 with TRBJ2-3, with TRBD2 identical over 9 bases. The germline V gene has CDR1 LGHDT and CDR2 YNNKEL (reference sequence). The CDR3 covers 16 residues. J was trimmed by 5 bases and V by 2 bases; bases with no gene match: 8. The CDR3 DNA sequence: TGTGCCAGCAGCCAAAACATAGCGGGAGCTGGAGATACGCAGTATTTT. It specifies CASSQNIAGAGDTQYF.

This chain uses TRBV28 with TRBJ2-7, with 11 bases aligning to TRBD2. CDR3 length: 17 residues. The trim removed 2 bases at V and 3 bases at J, leaving 9 bases unmatched. Germline lookup yields CDR1 MDHEN and CDR2 SYDVKM. CDR3 coding DNA: TGTGCCAGCAGTTTAACCCTGGGACTAGCGGATTACTACGAGCAGTACTTC. This encodes CASSLTLGLADYYEQYF.

The chain uses TRBV7-2 and TRBJ2-1; TRBD2 matches at 7 bases. The CDR3 consists of 14 residues. Germline CDR1 SGHTA, CDR2 FQGNSA. The trim removed 4 bases at V and 7 bases at J, leaving 7 bases unmatched. CDR3: CASSSSGLPNEQFF. For the CDR3, the DNA is TGTGCCAGCAGCTCCTCGGGACTACCAAATGAGCAGTTCTTC.

The chain uses TRBV6-6 and TRBJ1-1; D unclear. CDR1 and CDR2 (germline): MNHNY, SVGAGI (reference sequence). The CDR3 runs to 15 residues. The V end lost 0 bases, the J end lost 5 bases, and 13 bases lay between the germline ends. CDR3 in amino acids: CASSYSNSGSTEAFF. The DNA of the CDR3 is TGTGCCAGCAGTTACTCGAATTCGGGGAGTACTGAAGCTTTCTTT.

The rearrangement joins TRBV6-6 to TRBJ1-1; 7 nucleotides line up with TRBD1. Per germline, CDR1 MNHNY and CDR2 SVGAGI (reference sequence). V trimming: 2 bases; J trimming: 0 bases; junction bases outside the gene matches: 3. This CDR3 is 15 amino acids long. The CDR3 region is CASSYLDRVNTEAFF. CDR3 in DNA: TGTGCCAGCAGTTACCTTGACAGGGTGAACACTGAAGCTTTCTTT.

The genes are TRBV7-3 and TRBJ1-1; D not certain. The V gene lost 5 bases and the J gene lost 2 bases, with 15 bases spanning the gap. Germline V lookup: CDR1 SGHTA, CDR2 FQGTGA. The CDR3 length is 15 residues. The CDR3 is CASSLGRVSNTEAFF. CDR3 sequence (DNA): TGTGCCAGCAGCCTCGGTAGGGTGTCAAACACTGAAGCTTTCTTT.

The V and J genes are TRBV27 and TRBJ1-1, with D perhaps TRBD1 (5 bases). The CDR3 runs to 14 residues. V gave up 2 bases and J gave up 5 bases, with 12 bases separating them. The germline V gene encodes CDR1 MNHEY and CDR2 SMNVEV (reference sequence). The CDR3 coding sequence is TGTGCCAGCAGTTTAGGGCGGGGGAGTACTGAAGCTTTCTTT. Protein product: CASSLGRGSTEAFF.